The 26 T cell receptor beta chains given below trace back to one sample, sequenced in a study of regulatory T cells in long-lasting Graves disease. Sequencing libraries for TCR beta were prepared with iRepertoire HTBI primers and Arm-PCR of CDR3 regions. TCRdb itself ran the multiplex PCR reads through MiXCR, one entry per CDR3 protein. Here the sample spans roughly 300,000 distinct CDR3 sequences, 15% to 20% being singletons. Noted time point: persistent/refractory GD, antithyroid drugs over 5 years with positive TRAb. The authors made the TCR library using RNA they extracted from PBMCs. The sequenced sample was peripheral blood mononuclear cells (PBMCs), obtained when the disease was refractory, from a patient treated with antithyroid drugs. The receptors were sampled from a female donor with Graves disease.

This clonotype was recorded many times. This sequence joins TRBV30 and TRBJ2-5, with TRBD1 identical over 8 bases. From germline, CDR1 is GTSNPN and CDR2 SVGIG (reference sequence). V dropped 1 base and J dropped 4; count of bases not matched to a gene: 8. This CDR3 comprises 15 residues. For the CDR3, the DNA is TGTGCCTGGAGTGCAGGACAGGGAGGCCGAGAGACCCAGTACTTC. The encoded protein is CAWSAGQGGRETQYF.

This clonotype has a count of ten or more. The chain has TRBV28 and TRBJ1-1, with D perhaps TRBD1 (5 bases). The length of the CDR3 is 13 residues. The V end was cut by 8 bases, the J end by 0 bases, with 10 bases between. The germline CDR1 and CDR2 sequences are MDHEN and SYDVKM. The CDR3: CASGRGMNTEAFF. The CDR3 nucleotides read TGTGCCAGCGGTCGGGGCATGAACACTGAAGCTTTCTTT.

The chain uses TRBV19 and TRBJ1-5; maybe TRBD1 (6 bases). Germline-derived CDR1 and CDR2 are LNHDA and SQIVND (reference sequence). Trimming took off 0 bases at V and 7 bases at J, with 13 bases between the two ends. The CDR3 spans 15 residues. CDR3 protein: CASSIEGTHNQPQHF. The CDR3 coding sequence is TGTGCCAGTAGTATAGAGGGGACACACAACCAGCCCCAGCATTTT.

The rearrangement joins TRBV28 to TRBJ2-7, with TRBD1 identical over 8 bases. With V trimmed by 1 base and J by 6 bases, 5 bases remained unmatched. Germline V gene lookup returns CDR1 MDHEN and CDR2 SYDVKM. The CDR3 is 14 residues long. The CDR3, as DNA: TGTGCCAGCAGTTTATTCAGGGGGCTGGGCGAGCAGTACTTC. This codes for CASSLFRGLGEQYF.

V usage is TRBV4-1 and J usage is TRBJ1-2; possible D gene TRBD1, 6 bases. Germline V gives CDR1 MGHRA, CDR2 YSYEKL. V was pared by 1 base and J by 1 base, with 13 bases between. CDR3 size: 16 residues. The chain's CDR3 is CASSQVQQGINYGYTF. In nucleotides, the CDR3 is TGCGCCAGCAGCCAAGTACAACAGGGAATTAACTATGGCTACACCTTC.

This clonotype has more than one count but fewer than ten. V gene TRBV5-5 combines with J gene TRBJ1-6, with 7 bases identical to TRBD1. This CDR3 contains 17 residues. Per the germline V gene, CDR1 is SGHKS and CDR2 is YYEKEE (reference sequence). V shed 3 bases and J 10 bases; nucleotides not matched to a gene: 16. CDR3 coding DNA: TGTGCCAGCAGCTACTCGACCGGGACAGCGATTTCCTCACCCCTCCACTTT. As protein: CASSYSTGTAISSPLHF.

The V call is TRBV6-1, the J call TRBJ1-6; D is unresolved. CDR3 length: 14 amino acids. Germline CDR1 reads MNHNS; CDR2 reads SASEGT. V lost 5 bases, J lost 6 bases, and 11 bases lay in between. The CDR3 nucleotides read TGTGCCAGCAGTACACGGGATGTTAATTCACCCCTCCACTTT. Encoded protein: CASSTRDVNSPLHF.

This clonotype was seen more than once but under ten times. A much larger clone is a single base away; this may be a read error. The rearrangement joins TRBV2 to TRBJ1-2; 10 bases line up with TRBD1. Germline V lookup: CDR1 SNHLY, CDR2 FYNNEI. The CDR3 covers 13 residues. The CDR3 DNA is TGTGCCGAACTAATGACAGGGGGCGGTGGCTGCACCTTC. Protein product: CAELMTGGGGCTF.

This clonotype was seen a handful of times. The chain joins TRBV4-1 to TRBJ1-5; D ambiguous. V was pared by 4 bases and J by 0 bases, with 13 bases between. The CDR3 length is 16 residues. Germline V gives CDR1 MGHRA, CDR2 YSYEKL. The CDR3, as DNA: TGCGCCAGCAGCCGCCACCTCGGGGATAGCAATCAGCCCCAGCATTTT. This translates into CASSRHLGDSNQPQHF.

The table lists this clonotype with a few counts. Since no conserved phenylalanine or tryptophan closes the CDR3, a read error is the likely cause. The genes are TRBV7-9 and TRBJ2-5; D assignment may be TRBD1 or TRBD2 (5 bases each). The CDR3 covers 16 residues. Germline loops: CDR1 SEHNR, CDR2 FQNEAQ (reference sequence). The V and J ends lost 5 bases and 4 bases respectively, with 20 bases between them. DNA of the CDR3: TGTGCCAGCAGCCCCCGGGGCTCCCTCGGACGAGAGACCCAGTACCTC. Its translation is CASSPRGSLGRETQYL.

This clonotype was seen ten or more times. This sequence joins TRBV6-5 and TRBJ1-2, with D possibly being TRBD1 (6 bases). CDR3 length: 16 residues. With 0 bases removed from V and 4 bases from J, the gap between germline ends came to 15 bases. The germline gives CDR1 MNHEY, CDR2 SVGAGI. This CDR3 is CASSYSRRGSSYGYTF. The CDR3 region has the DNA TGTGCCAGCAGTTACTCGAGGAGGGGGTCGAGCTATGGCTACACCTTC.

This clonotype showed up just a few times. A clone one base away is much larger, so this may be a read error. The chain uses TRBV6-5 and TRBJ1-1; D is uncertain. Germline assignment: CDR1 MNHEY and CDR2 SVGAGI. There are 13 residues in the CDR3. The CDR3 DNA reads as TGTGCCAGCAGTTTCGGGCAGAACACTGGAGCTTTCTTT. Translation gives CASSFGQNTGAFF.

CDR3 loop: CASNQDGPSREQYF. The CDR3 DNA reads as TGTGCCAGCAACCAGGACGGTCCCTCAAGGGAGCAGTACTTC. V and J are TRBV7-9 and TRBJ2-7, with unresolved D. V lost 7 bases and J 7 bases, leaving 20 bases between the germline ends. Per germline, CDR1 SEHNR and CDR2 FQNEAQ (reference sequence). This CDR3 has 14 amino acids.

The table lists this clonotype with many counts. The V gene is TRBV14, the J gene TRBJ2-5; either TRBD1 or TRBD2 may fit D (6 bases each). Looked up from germline, CDR1 is SGHDN and CDR2 is FVKESK. This CDR3 has 18 amino acids. Trimming left V 3 bases short and J 1 base short, with 21 bases between. Here the CDR3 DNA reads TGTGCCAGCAGCCACGTCTGGCGGCGGGACACGCCCCAAGAGACCCAGTACTTC. Translated, it gives CASSHVWRRDTPQETQYF.

The sample holds a few counts of this clonotype. The chain carries TRBV10-3 and TRBJ2-3; D may be TRBD2 (6 bases). Trimming took 5 bases from V and 3 from J, leaving 15 bases between them. The V gene's germline CDR1 is ENHRY and CDR2 SYGVKD. The length of the CDR3 is 15 residues. CDR3 in amino acids: CAISPVGGVTDTQYF. The DNA for the CDR3 is TGTGCCATCAGTCCCGTGGGGGGAGTAACAGATACGCAGTATTTT.

The CDR3 sequence: CASSSQPGRADTQYF. The CDR3 DNA reads as TGTGCCAGCAGCTCGCAACCCGGCAGGGCAGATACGCAGTATTTT. V usage is TRBV11-3 and J usage is TRBJ2-3, with D possibly TRBD1 on 5 matching bases. Trimming took off 4 bases at V and 4 bases at J, with 15 bases between the two ends. The CDR3 has 15 amino acids. Germline V gene sequence: CDR1 SGHNT, CDR2 YENEEA.

Worth noting for this clonotype: A much more abundant neighbour one base away suggests this may be a read error. V usage is TRBV30 and J usage is TRBJ1-6; no clear D. Germline V lookup: CDR1 GTSNPN, CDR2 SVGIG (reference sequence). V was clipped by 1 base and J by 5 bases, with 9 bases between them. This CDR3 has 14 residues. The CDR3 bases are TGTGCCTGGAGTGCGGGATTCGATAATTCACCCCTCCACTTT. Translation: CAWSAGFDNSPLHF.

Ten or more counts support this clonotype. J is TRBJ2-5 and V is TRBV7-2; 15 nucleotides match TRBD2. After removal of 4 bases from V and 2 bases from J, the junction contained 2 bases not matched to a gene. Germline CDR1 is SGHTA and CDR2 is FQGNSA. This CDR3 is 16 amino acids long. CDR3 amino acids: CASSWGLAGGQETQYF. DNA for the CDR3: TGTGCCAGCAGCTGGGGACTAGCGGGGGGACAAGAGACCCAGTACTTC.

This clonotype has at least ten counts. The CDR3 protein is CASSPVPYGAQYF. CDR3 bases: TGTGCCAGCAGCCCCGTCCCCTACGGGGCCCAGTACTTC. The chain has TRBV12-3 or TRBV12-4 and TRBJ2-5, with a weak D call TRBD2 (5 bases). The CDR3 spans 13 residues. V lost 6 bases to trimming and J lost 9 bases, with 17 bases between them.

This clonotype has more than one count but fewer than ten. This chain connects TRBV10-3 to TRBJ1-5; D gene unclear. Germline values: CDR1 ENHRY, CDR2 SYGVKD. The CDR3 runs to 14 residues. The ends were cut back, 3 bases at V and 5 bases at J, with 11 bases in the middle. The CDR3 region is CAISERAGYQPQHF. CDR3 nucleotides: TGTGCCATCAGTGAAAGGGCGGGGTATCAGCCCCAGCATTTT.

This clonotype was counted only a few times. A read error is likely, as this CDR3 ends without the conserved phenylalanine or tryptophan. The V gene is TRBV28, the J gene TRBJ1-5; D gene ambiguous. V was shortened by 1 base and J by 6 bases, with 10 bases between the two germline ends. Germline V gives CDR1 MDHEN, CDR2 SYDVKM. This CDR3 has 14 residues. CDR3 residues: CASSLFPVGQPQHS. CDR3 DNA: TGTGCCAGCAGTTTATTCCCCGTTGGTCAGCCCCAGCATTCT.

This clonotype was detected ten times or more. This chain links TRBV12-3 or TRBV12-4 with TRBJ2-1; the D is unclear. V lost 3 bases and J lost 8, with 11 bases in between. CDR3 size: 13 residues. Here the CDR3 DNA reads TGTGCCAGCAGTTTTGGAGTAGGCTATGAGCAGTTCTTC. It yields the protein CASSFGVGYEQFF.

The chain is built from TRBV20-1 and TRBJ1-5; D perhaps matches TRBD1 (6 bases). Germline-derived CDR1 and CDR2 are DFQATT and SNEGSKA (reference sequence). V was shortened by 3 bases and J by 3 bases, with 12 bases between the two germline ends. The CDR3 sequence is 14 residues long. CDR3 DNA sequence: TGCAGTGCTAGCTTCAGGGGTTACAATCAGCCCCAGCATTTT. Amino acids: CSASFRGYNQPQHF.

The sample holds many counts of this clonotype. The rearrangement links TRBV2 to TRBJ1-6, with TRBD1 matching over 9 bases. V gave up 6 bases and J gave up 6 bases; unmatched junction bases: 6. CDR1 and CDR2 (germline): SNHLY, FYNNEI. This CDR3 region has 15 residues. The CDR3 here is CASSLLTGGNSPLHF. The CDR3, as DNA: TGTGCCAGCAGCTTACTGACAGGGGGTAATTCACCCCTCCACTTT.

This chain joins TRBV4-1 and TRBJ2-5; 7 positions match TRBD1. The germline V gene encodes CDR1 MGHRA and CDR2 YSYEKL. Trimming removed 0 bases from V and 1 base from J; junction bases left unmatched: 8. The CDR3 is 17 residues long. This CDR3 is CASSQERTGLTQETQYF. CDR3 nucleotides: TGCGCCAGCAGCCAAGAGAGGACAGGCCTGACCCAAGAGACCCAGTACTTC.

This clonotype was counted ten times or more. A read error may be the cause here, since a much bigger clone is one base away. This CDR3 fails to terminate in the conserved phenylalanine or tryptophan, so it likely reflects a read error. The chain recombines TRBV12-3 or TRBV12-4 with TRBJ1-2, with 10 positions matching TRBD1. The junction had 5 bases not matched to a gene; V was cut back by 6 bases and J by 7 bases. The CDR3 sequence is 13 residues long. This CDR3 reads CASSLTGGRGYTL. The CDR3 nucleotides are TGTGCCAGCAGCTTGACAGGGGGCCGTGGCTACACCCTC.